This T cell receptor (beta chain) came from a study of T-cell memory formation after mild COVID-19. Across the whole study: TCR clusters were mostly confined to one donor each.

This clonotype was seen at least ten times. Its antigen is unknown. Study-level findings and limits: Among clones contracting day 15 to 85, CD4/CD8 was balanced, whereas later expanders leaned CD4+. Memory sampled before infection contained some responding clones, suggesting cross-reactive memory joined. Those CD4+ clones that contracted were mainly in CM and EM (CD8+ ones in EMRA).

V gave up 4 bases and J gave up 2 bases, with 5 bases separating them. CDR1 and CDR2 from the germline V gene are KGHSH and LQKENI. The CDR3 is 12 amino acids. MiXCR was run by TCRdb on the 5' RACE reads, yielding one entry per CDR3 protein. There are a few hundred thousand distinct CDR3 sequences in the sample; approximately 15% occur only once, and 20% to 25% lies in the top ten. The sequenced sample was PBMCs or a T cell subset sorted from them (not recorded which). The sequence came from a man aged 18 to 30 who had mild COVID-19 (a few samples of this study predate the infection). Cell type and time point are not known. The chain combines TRBV18 with TRBJ1-1; D gene unclear. DNA for the CDR3: TGTGCCAGCTCACGGAGTAACACTGAAGCTTTCTTT. It specifies CASSRSNTEAFF. Using reference TRBV18 and TRBJ1-1 for the parts outside the CDR3, the full variable domain is NAGVMQNPRHLVRRRGQEARLRCSPMKGHSHVYWYRQLPEEGLKFMVYLQKENIIDESGMPKERFSAEFPKEGPSILRIQQVVRGDSAAYFCASSRSNTEAFFGQGTRLTVV.